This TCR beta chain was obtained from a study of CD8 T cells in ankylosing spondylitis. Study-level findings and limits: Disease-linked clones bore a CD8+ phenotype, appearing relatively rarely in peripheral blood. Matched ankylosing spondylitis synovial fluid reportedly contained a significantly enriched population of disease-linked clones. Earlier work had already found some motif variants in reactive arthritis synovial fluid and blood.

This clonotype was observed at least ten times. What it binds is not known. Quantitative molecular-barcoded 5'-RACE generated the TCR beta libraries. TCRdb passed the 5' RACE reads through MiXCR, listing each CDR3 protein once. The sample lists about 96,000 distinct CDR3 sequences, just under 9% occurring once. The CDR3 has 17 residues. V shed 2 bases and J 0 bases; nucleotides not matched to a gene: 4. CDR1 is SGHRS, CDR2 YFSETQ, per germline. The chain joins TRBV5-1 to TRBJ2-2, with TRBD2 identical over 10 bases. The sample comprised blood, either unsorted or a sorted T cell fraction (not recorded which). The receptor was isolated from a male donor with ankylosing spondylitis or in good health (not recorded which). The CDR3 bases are TGCGCCAGCAGCTTCCCCGGACTAGCGGCGAACACCGGGGAGCTGTTTTTT. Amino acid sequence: CASSFPGLAANTGELFF.